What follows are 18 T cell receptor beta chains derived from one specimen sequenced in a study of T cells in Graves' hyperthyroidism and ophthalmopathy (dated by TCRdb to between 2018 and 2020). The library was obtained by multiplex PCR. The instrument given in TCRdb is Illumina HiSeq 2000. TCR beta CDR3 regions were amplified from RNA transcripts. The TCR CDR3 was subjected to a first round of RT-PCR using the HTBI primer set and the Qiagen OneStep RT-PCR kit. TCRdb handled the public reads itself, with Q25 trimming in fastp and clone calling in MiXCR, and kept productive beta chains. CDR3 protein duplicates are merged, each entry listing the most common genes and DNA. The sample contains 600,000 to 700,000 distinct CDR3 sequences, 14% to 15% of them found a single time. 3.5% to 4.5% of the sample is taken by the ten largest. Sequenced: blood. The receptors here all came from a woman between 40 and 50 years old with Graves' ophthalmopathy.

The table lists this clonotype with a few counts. The CDR3 loop reads CASSPGRDGGYTF. The CDR3 coding sequence is TGTGCCAGCTCACCGGGGAGGGACGGTGGCTACACCTTC. The gene calls are TRBV18 and TRBJ1-2; a weak D match, TRBD1 (5 bases). V lost 3 bases, J lost 7 bases, and 12 bases lay in between. From germline, CDR1 is KGHSH and CDR2 LQKENI. This CDR3 has 13 residues.

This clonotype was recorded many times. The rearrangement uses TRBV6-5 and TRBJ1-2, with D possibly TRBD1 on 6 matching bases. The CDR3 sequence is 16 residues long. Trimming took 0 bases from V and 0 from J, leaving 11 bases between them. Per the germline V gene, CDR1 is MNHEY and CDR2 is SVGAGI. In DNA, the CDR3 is TGTGCCAGCAGTTACTCGAAACAGGGAGCTAACTATGGCTACACCTTC. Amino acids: CASSYSKQGANYGYTF.

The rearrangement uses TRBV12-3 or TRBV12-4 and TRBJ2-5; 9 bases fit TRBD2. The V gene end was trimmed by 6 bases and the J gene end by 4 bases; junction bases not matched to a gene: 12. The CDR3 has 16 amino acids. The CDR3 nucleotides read TGTGCCAGCAGAAGACTAGGTCAGCGGGGGGTAGAGACCCAGTACTTC. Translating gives CASRRLGQRGVETQYF.

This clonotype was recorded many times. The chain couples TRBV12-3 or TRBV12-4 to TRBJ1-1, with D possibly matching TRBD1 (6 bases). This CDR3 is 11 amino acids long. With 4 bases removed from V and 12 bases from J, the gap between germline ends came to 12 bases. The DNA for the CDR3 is TGTGCCAGCAGTTCCAGGGGTGGAACTTTCTTT. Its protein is CASSSRGGTFF.

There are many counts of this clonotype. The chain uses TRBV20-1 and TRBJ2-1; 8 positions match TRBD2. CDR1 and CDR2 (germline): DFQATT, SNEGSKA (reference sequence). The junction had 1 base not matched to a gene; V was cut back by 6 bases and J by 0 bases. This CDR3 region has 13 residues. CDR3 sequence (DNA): TGCAGTGCCGGGAGGGCCTCCTACAATGAGCAGTTCTTC. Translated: CSAGRASYNEQFF.

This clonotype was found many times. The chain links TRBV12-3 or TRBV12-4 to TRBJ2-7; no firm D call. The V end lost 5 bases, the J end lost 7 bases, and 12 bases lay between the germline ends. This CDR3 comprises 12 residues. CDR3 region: CASSLYSQEQYF. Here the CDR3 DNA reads TGTGCCAGCAGTCTATACAGCCAAGAGCAGTACTTC.

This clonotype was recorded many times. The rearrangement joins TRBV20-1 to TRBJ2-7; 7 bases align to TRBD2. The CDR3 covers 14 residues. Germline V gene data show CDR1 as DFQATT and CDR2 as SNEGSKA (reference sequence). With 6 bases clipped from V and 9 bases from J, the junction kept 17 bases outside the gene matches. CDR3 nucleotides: TGCAGTGCCGGAAGTGCTGGGGAGGGGCCGTGGCAGTACTTC. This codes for CSAGSAGEGPWQYF.

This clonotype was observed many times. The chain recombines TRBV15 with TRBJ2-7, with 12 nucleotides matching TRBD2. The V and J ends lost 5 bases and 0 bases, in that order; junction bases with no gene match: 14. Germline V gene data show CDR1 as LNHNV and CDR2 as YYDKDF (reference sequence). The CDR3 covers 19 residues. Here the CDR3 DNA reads TGTGCCACCAGCCCAAGGGGCGGGACTAGCGGGTTTAGCTCCTACGAGCAGTACTTC. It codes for CATSPRGGTSGFSSYEQYF.

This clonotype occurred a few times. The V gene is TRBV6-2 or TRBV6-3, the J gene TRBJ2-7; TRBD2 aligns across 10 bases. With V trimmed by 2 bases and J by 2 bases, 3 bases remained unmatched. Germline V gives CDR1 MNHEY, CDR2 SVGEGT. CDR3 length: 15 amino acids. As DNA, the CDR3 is TGTGCCAGCAGTTACCGACTAGCGGGCCCCTACGAGCAGTACTTC. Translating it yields CASSYRLAGPYEQYF.

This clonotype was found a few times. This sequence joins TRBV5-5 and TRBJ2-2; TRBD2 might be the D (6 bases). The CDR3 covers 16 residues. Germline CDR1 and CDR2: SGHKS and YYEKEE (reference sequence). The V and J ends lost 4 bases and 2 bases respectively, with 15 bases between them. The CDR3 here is CASSRIAAANTGELFF. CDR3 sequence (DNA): TGTGCCAGCAGCAGGATAGCGGCCGCCAACACCGGGGAGCTGTTTTTT.

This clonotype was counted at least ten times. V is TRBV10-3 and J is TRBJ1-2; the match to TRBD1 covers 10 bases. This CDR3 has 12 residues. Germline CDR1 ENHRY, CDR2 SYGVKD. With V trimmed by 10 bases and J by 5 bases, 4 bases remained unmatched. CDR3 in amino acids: CATGTGEYGYTF. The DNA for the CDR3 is TGTGCCACCGGGACAGGGGAATATGGCTACACCTTC.

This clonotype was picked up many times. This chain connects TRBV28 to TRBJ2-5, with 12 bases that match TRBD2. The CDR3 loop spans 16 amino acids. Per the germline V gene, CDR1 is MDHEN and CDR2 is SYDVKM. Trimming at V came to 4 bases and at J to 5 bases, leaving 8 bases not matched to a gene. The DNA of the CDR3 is TGTGCCAGCAGTTCGGGACTAGCGGGTAGTCGGGAGACCCAGTACTTC. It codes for CASSSGLAGSRETQYF. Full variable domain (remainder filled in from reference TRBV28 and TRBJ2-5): DVKVTQSSRYLVKRTGEKVFLECVQDMDHENMFWYRQDPGLGLRLIYFSYDVKMKEKGDIPEGYSVSREKKERFSLILESASTNQTSMYLCASSSGLAGSRETQYFGPGTRLLVL.

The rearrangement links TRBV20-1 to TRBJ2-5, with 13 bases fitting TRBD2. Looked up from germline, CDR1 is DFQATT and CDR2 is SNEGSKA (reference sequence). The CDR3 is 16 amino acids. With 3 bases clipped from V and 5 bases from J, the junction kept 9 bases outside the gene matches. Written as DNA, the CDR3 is TGCAGTGCTAGTCAGACTAGCGGGGGGAACCTGGAGACCCAGTACTTC. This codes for CSASQTSGGNLETQYF.

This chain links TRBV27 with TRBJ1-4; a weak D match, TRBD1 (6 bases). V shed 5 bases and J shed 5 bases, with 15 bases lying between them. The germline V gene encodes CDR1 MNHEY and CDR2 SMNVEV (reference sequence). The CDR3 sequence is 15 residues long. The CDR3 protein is CASSRHRVGNEKLFF. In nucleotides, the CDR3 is TGTGCCAGCAGTAGACACAGGGTCGGAAATGAAAAACTGTTTTTT.

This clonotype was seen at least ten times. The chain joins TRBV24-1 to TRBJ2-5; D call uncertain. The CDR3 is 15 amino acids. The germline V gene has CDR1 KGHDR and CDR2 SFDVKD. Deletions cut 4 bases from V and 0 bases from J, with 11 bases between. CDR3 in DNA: TGTGCCACCAGTGACTCCGGACGCTACCAAGAGACCCAGTACTTC. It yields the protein CATSDSGRYQETQYF.

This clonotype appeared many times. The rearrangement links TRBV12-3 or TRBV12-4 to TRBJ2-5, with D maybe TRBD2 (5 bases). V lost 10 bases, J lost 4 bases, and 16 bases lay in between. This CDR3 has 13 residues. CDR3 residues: CATQTTSRETQYF. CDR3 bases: TGTGCCACGCAAACCACTAGTCGAGAGACCCAGTACTTC.

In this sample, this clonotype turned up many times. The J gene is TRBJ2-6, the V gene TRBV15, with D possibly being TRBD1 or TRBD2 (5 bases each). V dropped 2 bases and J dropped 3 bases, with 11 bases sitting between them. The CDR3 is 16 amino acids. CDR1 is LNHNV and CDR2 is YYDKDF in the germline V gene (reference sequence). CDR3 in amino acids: CATSRRGVGGANVLTF. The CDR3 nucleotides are TGTGCCACCAGCAGACGAGGGGTAGGTGGGGCCAACGTCCTGACTTTC.

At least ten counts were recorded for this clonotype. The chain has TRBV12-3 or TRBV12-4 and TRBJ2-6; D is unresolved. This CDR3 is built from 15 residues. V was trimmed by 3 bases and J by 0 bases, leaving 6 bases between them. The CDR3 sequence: CASSLRISGANVLTF. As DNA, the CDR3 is TGTGCCAGCAGTTTGCGGATCTCTGGGGCCAACGTCCTGACTTTC.